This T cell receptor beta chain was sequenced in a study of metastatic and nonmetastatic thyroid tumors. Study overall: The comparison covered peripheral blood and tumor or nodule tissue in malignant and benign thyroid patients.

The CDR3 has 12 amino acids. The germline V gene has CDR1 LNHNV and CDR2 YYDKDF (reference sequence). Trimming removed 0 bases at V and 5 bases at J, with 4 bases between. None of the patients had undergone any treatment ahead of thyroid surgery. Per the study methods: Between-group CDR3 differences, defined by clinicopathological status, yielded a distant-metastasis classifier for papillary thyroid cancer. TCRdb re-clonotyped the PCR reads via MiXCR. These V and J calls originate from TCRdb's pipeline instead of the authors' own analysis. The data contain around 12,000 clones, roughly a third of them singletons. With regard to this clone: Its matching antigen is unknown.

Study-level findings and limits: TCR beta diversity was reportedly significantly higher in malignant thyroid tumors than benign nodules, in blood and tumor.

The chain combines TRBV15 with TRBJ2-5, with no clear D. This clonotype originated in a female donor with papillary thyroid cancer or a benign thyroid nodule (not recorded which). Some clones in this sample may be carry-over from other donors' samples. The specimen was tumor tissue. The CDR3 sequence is CATSRDQETQYF. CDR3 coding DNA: TGTGCCACCAGCAGAGATCAGGAGACCCAGTACTTC. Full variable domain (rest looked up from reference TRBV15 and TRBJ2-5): DAMVIQNPRYQVTQFGKPVTLSCSQTLNHNVMYWYQQKSSQAPKLLFHYYDKDFNNEADTPDNFQSRRPNTSFCFLDIRSPGLGDTAMYLCATSRDQETQYFGPGTRLLVL.